The entry below gives a single T cell receptor beta chain sequence along with its context. The TEMRA cells underwent FACS enrichment, while the CD8+ and CD4+ T cells underwent negative isolation. The CDR3 covers 15 residues. V lost 6 bases to trimming and J lost 3 bases; unmatched junction nucleotides: 6. The sample comes from a study of CD8 T cells in Susac syndrome. RNA in amounts of roughly 0.5 to 1 ug was reverse transcribed with random hexamers. MiXCR, applied by TCRdb to the immunoSEQ multiplex PCR reads, yields one record per CDR3 protein. The table lists about 200,000 distinct CDR3 sequences, 85% to 95% of them singletons.

The genes are TRBV12-3 or TRBV12-4 and TRBJ2-7; 12 nucleotides match TRBD2. The sample was CD4+ T cells from PBMCs. The clonotype originates from a human donor with multiple sclerosis. CDR3 sequence: CASSGLAGRLYEQYF. In nucleotides, the CDR3 is TGTGCCAGCAGCGGACTAGCGGGGAGACTCTACGAGCAGTACTTC.